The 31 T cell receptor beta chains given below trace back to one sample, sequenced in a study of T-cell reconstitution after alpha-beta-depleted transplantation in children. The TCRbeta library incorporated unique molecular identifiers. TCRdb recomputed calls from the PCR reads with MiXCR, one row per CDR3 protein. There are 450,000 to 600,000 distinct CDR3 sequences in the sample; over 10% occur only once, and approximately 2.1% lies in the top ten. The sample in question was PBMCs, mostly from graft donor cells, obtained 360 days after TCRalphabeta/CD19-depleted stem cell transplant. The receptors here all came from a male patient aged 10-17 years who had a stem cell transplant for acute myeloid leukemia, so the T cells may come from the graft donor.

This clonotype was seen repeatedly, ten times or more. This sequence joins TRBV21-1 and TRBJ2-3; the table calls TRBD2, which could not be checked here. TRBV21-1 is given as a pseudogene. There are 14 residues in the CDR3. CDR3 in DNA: TGTGCCAGCAGCGCGGGACTAGCTTCAAATACGCAGTATTTT. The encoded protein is CASSAGLASNTQYF.

The CDR3 coding sequence is TGTGCCAGCAGCTTAGGACAAAAGGCCAAAAACATTCAGTACTTC. It specifies CASSLGQKAKNIQYF. This chain connects TRBV7-2 to TRBJ2-4; D gene unclear. Trimming stripped 1 base from V and 1 base from J, with 8 bases between. CDR1 and CDR2 from the germline V gene are SGHTA and FQGNSA. The CDR3 length is 15 residues.

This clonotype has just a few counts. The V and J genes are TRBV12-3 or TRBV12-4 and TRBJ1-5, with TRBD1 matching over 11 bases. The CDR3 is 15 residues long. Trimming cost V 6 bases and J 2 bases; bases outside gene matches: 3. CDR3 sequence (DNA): TGTGCCAGCAGCTGGACAGGGGGCGGCAATCAGCCCCAGCATTTT. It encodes CASSWTGGGNQPQHF.

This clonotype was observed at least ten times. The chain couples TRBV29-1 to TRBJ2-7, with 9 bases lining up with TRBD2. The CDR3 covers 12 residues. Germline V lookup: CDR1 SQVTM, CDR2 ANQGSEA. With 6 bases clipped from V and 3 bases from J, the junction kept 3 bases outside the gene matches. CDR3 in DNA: TGCAGCGTCCGCGGGAGGGTCTACGAGCAGTACTTC. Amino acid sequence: CSVRGRVYEQYF.

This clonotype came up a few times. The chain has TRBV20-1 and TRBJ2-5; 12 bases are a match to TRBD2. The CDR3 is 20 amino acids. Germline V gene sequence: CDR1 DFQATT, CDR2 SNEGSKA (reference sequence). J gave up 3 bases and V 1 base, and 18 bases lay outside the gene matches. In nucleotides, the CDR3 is TGCAGTGCTAGAGTGATCCGGGCTAGCGGGAGGGCCGTAACGGAAGAGACCCAGTACTTC. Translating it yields CSARVIRASGRAVTEETQYF.

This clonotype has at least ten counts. This CDR3 reads CSVGVAGDPFLYNEQFF. As DNA, the CDR3 is TGCAGCGTTGGTGTGGCGGGAGACCCCTTCCTATACAATGAGCAGTTCTTC. The rearrangement uses TRBV29-1 and TRBJ2-1, with 7 positions matching TRBD2. V shed 4 bases, J shed 4 bases, and the junction held 16 bases outside the gene matches. In germline, CDR1 is SQVTM, CDR2 ANQGSEA. CDR3 size: 17 residues.

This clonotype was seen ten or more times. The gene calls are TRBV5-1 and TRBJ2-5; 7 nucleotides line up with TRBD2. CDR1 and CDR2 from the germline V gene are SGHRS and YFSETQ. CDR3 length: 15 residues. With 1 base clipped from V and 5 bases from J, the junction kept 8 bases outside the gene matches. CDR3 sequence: CASSLWGGVRETQYF. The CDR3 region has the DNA TGCGCCAGCAGCTTGTGGGGAGGGGTACGGGAGACCCAGTACTTC.

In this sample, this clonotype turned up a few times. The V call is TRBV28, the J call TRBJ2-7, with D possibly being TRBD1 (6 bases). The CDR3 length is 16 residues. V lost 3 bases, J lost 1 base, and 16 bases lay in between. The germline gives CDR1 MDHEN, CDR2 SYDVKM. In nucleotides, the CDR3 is TGTGCCAGCAGTTTCCCTGAAATTGACAGGTCCTACGAGCAGTACTTC. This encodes CASSFPEIDRSYEQYF.

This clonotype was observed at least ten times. CDR3 amino acids: CASSLSAGANVLTF. In DNA form, the CDR3 reads TGTGCCAGCAGCCTAAGTGCTGGGGCCAACGTCCTGACTTTC. V usage is TRBV14 and J usage is TRBJ2-6; D uncertain. The CDR3 contains 14 residues. V was pared by 4 bases and J by 2 bases, with 6 bases between. Germline CDR1 is SGHDN and CDR2 is FVKESK.

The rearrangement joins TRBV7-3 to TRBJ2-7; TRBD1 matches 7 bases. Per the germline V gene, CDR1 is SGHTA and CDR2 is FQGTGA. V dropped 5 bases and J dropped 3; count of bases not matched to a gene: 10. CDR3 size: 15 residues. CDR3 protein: CASSPSGTAGYEQYF. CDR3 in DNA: TGTGCCAGCAGCCCCTCCGGGACAGCCGGCTACGAGCAGTACTTC. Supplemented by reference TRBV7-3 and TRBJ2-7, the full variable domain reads GAGVSQTPSNKVTEKGKYVELRCDPISGHTALYWYRQSLGQGPEFLIYFQGTGAADDSGLPNDRFFAVRPEGSVSTLKIQRTERGDSAVYLCASSPSGTAGYEQYFGPGTRLTVT.

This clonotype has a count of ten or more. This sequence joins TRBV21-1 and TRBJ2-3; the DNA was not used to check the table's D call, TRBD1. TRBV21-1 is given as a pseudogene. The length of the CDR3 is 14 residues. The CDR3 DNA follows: TGTGCCAGCAGCAGAGGACAGGGTTCAGATACGCAGTATTTT. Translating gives CASSRGQGSDTQYF.

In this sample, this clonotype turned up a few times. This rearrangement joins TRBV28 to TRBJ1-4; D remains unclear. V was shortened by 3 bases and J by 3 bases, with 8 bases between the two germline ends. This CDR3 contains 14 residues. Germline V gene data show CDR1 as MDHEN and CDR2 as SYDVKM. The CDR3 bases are TGTGCCAGCAGTTTGCAGGAGGCTAATGAAAAACTGTTTTTT. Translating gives CASSLQEANEKLFF. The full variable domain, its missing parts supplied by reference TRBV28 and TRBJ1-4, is DVKVTQSSRYLVKRTGEKVFLECVQDMDHENMFWYRQDPGLGLRLIYFSYDVKMKEKGDIPEGYSVSREKKERFSLILESASTNQTSMYLCASSLQEANEKLFFGSGTQLSVL.

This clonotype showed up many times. The CDR3 is CASSLPQGDNNQPQHF. DNA of the CDR3: TGTGCCAGCAGCTTACCACAGGGGGACAACAATCAGCCCCAGCATTTT. The V gene is TRBV7-3, the J gene TRBJ1-5, with 8 bases aligning to TRBD1. The CDR3 has 16 amino acids. Per germline, CDR1 SGHTA and CDR2 FQGTGA. V lost 2 bases to trimming and J lost 3 bases; unmatched junction nucleotides: 6.

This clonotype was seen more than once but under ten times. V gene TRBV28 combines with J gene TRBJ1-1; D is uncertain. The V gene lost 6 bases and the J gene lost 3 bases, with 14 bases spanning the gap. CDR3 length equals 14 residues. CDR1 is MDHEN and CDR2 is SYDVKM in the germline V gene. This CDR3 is CASSVVVGYTEAFF. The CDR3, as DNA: TGTGCCAGCAGCGTGGTTGTGGGGTACACTGAAGCTTTCTTT.

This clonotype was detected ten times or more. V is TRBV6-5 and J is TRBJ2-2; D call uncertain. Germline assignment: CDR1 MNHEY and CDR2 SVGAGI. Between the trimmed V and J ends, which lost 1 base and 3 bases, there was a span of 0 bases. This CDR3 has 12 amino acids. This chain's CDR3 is CASSYYTGELFF. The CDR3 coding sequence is TGTGCCAGCAGTTACTACACCGGGGAGCTGTTTTTT.

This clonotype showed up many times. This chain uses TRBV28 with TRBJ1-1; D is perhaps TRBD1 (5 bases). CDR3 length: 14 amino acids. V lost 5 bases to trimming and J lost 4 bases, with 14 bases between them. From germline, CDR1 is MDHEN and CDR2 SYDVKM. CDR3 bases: TGTGCCAGCAGTCTTGACGGGAGGGGCACTGAAGCTTTCTTT. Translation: CASSLDGRGTEAFF.

The CDR3 region is CASSNNPGLQYEQYF. The CDR3 DNA reads TGTGCCAGCAGCAATAATCCGGGACTCCAGTACGAGCAGTACTTC. The chain links TRBV9 to TRBJ2-7; tentative D call: TRBD2 (6 bases). Deletions cut 4 bases from V and 4 bases from J, with 18 bases between. This CDR3 is built from 15 residues. Germline V gene data show CDR1 as SGDLS and CDR2 as YYNGEE.

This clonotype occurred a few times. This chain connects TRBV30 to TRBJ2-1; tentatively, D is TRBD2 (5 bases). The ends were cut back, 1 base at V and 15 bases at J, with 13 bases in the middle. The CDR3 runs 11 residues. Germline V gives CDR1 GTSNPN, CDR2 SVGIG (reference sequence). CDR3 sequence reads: CAWSAGLARFF. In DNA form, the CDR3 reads TGTGCCTGGAGTGCAGGACTGGCGCGGTTCTTC.

In nucleotides, the CDR3 is TGCAGTGCCTTCCAGGGAGATACGCAGTATTTT. This gives the protein CSAFQGDTQYF. V usage is TRBV20-1 and J usage is TRBJ2-3; the D gene is possibly TRBD1 (5 bases). Trimming stripped 6 bases from V and 5 bases from J, with 9 bases between. Germline V gene data show CDR1 as DFQATT and CDR2 as SNEGSKA (reference sequence). This CDR3 comprises 11 residues.

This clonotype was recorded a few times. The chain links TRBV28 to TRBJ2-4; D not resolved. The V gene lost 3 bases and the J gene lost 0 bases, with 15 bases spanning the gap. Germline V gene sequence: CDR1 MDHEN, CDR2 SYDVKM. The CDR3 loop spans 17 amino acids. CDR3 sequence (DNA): TGTGCCAGCAGTTTCCCGTGGAAGGTATTAGCCAAAAACATTCAGTACTTC. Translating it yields CASSFPWKVLAKNIQYF.

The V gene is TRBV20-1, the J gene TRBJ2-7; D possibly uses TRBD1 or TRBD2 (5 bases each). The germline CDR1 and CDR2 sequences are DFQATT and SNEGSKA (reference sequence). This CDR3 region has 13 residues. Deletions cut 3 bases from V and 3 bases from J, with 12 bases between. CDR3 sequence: CSARGDQVYEQYF. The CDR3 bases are TGCAGTGCTAGGGGGGACCAAGTCTACGAGCAGTACTTC.

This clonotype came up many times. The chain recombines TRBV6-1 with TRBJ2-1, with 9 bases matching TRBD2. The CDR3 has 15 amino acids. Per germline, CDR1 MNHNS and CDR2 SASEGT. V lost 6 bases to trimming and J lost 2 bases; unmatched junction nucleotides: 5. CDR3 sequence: CASSPTSGPYNEQFF. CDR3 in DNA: TGTGCCAGCAGCCCGACTAGCGGACCCTACAATGAGCAGTTCTTC.

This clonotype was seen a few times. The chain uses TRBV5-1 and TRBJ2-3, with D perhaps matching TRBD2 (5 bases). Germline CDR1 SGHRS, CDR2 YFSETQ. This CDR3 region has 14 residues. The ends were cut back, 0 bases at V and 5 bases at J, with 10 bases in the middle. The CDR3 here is CASSLGLRLDTQYF. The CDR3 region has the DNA TGCGCCAGCAGCTTGGGACTAAGATTAGATACGCAGTATTTT.

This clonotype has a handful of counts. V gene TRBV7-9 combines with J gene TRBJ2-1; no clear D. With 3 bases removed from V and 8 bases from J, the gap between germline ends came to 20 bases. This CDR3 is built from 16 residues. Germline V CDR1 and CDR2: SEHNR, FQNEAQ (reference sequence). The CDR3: CASSLGPTNPRDEQFF. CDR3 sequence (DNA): TGTGCCAGCAGCTTGGGCCCTACCAACCCTAGGGATGAGCAGTTCTTC.

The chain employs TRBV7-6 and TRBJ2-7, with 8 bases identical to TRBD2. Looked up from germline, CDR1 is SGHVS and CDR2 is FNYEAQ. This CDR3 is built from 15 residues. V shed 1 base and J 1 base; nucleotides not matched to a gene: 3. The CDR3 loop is CASSLEAGGSYEQYF. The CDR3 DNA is TGTGCCAGCAGCTTAGAGGCGGGAGGATCCTACGAGCAGTACTTC.

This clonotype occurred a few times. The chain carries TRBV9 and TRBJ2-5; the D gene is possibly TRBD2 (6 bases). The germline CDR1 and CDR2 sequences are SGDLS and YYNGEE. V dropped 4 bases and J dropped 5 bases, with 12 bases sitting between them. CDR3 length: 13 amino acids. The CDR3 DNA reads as TGTGCCAGCAGCCCGGGACTTTACGAGACCCAGTACTTC. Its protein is CASSPGLYETQYF.

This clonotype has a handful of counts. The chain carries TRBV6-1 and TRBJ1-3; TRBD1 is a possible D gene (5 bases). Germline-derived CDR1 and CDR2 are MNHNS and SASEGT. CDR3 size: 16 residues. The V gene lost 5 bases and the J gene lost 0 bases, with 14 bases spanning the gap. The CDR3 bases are TGTGCCAGCAGTCGCATGGGACGGACCTCTGGAAACACCATATATTTT. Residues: CASSRMGRTSGNTIYF.

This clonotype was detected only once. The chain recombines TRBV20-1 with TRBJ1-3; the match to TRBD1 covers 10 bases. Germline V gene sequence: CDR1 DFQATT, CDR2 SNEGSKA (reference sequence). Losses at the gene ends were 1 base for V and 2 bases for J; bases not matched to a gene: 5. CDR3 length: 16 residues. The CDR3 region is CSARGPGQGPGNTIYF. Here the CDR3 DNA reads TGCAGTGCTAGAGGTCCGGGACAGGGGCCTGGAAACACCATATATTTT.

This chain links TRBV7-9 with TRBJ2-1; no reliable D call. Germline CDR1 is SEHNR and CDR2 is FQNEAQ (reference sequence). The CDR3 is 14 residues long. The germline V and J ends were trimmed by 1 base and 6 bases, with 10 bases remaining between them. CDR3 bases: TGTGCCAGCAGCTTAGAGGGTCTCCCCAATGAGCAGTTCTTC. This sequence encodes CASSLEGLPNEQFF.

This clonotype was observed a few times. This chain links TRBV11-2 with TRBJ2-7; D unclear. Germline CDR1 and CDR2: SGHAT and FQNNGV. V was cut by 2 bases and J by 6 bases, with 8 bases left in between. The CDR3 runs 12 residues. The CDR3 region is CASSLTLLEQYF. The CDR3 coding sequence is TGTGCCAGCAGCTTAACTCTCCTCGAGCAGTACTTC.

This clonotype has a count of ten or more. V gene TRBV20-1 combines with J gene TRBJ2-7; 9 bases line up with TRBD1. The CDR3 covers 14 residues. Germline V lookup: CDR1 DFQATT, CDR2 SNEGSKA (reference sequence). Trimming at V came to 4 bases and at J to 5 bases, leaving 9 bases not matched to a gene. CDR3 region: CSATPRDRVNEQYF. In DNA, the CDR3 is TGCAGTGCTACACCCCGGGACAGGGTGAACGAGCAGTACTTC.